This T cell receptor beta chain emerged from a study of OX40 agonist ivuxolimab in advanced cancers. Across the whole study: From about 23 to 85 years was the age range, with a mean of 60 years, and around 84% were male. Study conclusions and caveats: Low clonal expansion, among the lowest seen, marked partial responders at 0.1-3.0 mg/kg.

Germline V gene data show CDR1 as SGHNT and CDR2 as YYREEE (reference sequence). Trimming shortened V by 1 base and J by 11 bases, and 16 bases separated the two germline ends. The CDR3 is 13 residues long. On this clone: Its antigen is currently unknown.

The protocol was immunoSEQ multiplex PCR, while the TCRdb copy is restricted to in-frame clones and leaves out a portion. The table records around 60,000 clones, over 80% of them present only once. The receptor was isolated from an adult with an advanced solid tumor such as melanoma, head and neck, liver or kidney cancer. The source was CD4+ or CD8+ T cells sorted from blood, collected in a trial of the OX40 agonist ivuxolimab. The chain combines TRBV5-4 with TRBJ2-7; perhaps TRBD1 as D (6 bases). The CDR3 coding sequence is TGTGCCAGCAGCTTGTACGGTCAGGGGATAAAGTACTTC. It specifies CASSLYGQGIKYF.